These 25 T cell receptor beta chains were all obtained from the same sample, sequenced in a study of CD8 T cells in ankylosing spondylitis. Antigens of these TCRs are unknown. Study-wide findings and caveats: For ankylosing spondylitis blood, a TCR beta motif of roughly 8 highly homologous variants appeared characteristic.

Each CDR3 protein gets one entry after TCRdb re-called the 5' RACE reads with MiXCR. Of 200,000 to 250,000 distinct CDR3 sequences in the sample, around 20% were seen once. The sequenced material came from blood, either unsorted or a sorted T cell fraction (not recorded which). Receptor source: a male donor with ankylosing spondylitis.

This chain uses TRBV29-1 with TRBJ2-1; tentative D call: TRBD2 (6 bases). Trimming left V 6 bases short and J 10 bases short, with 16 bases between. CDR1 is SQVTM, CDR2 ANQGSEA, per germline. The CDR3 consists of 12 residues. The DNA of the CDR3 is TGCAGCGTGGCAGGTTCTGGGGGGGAGCAGTTCTTC. It yields the protein CSVAGSGGEQFF.

The rearrangement uses TRBV11-2 and TRBJ2-3; TRBD1 might be the D (6 bases). This CDR3 has 16 amino acids. V gave up 4 bases and J gave up 0 bases, with 14 bases separating them. Germline-derived CDR1 and CDR2 are SGHAT and FQNNGV. For the CDR3, the DNA is TGTGCCAGCAGCTCTTGGGACACCTATAGCACAGATACGCAGTATTTT. Translated, it gives CASSSWDTYSTDTQYF.

There are a few counts of this clonotype. This chain links TRBV29-1 with TRBJ1-2; tentative D call: TRBD1 (6 bases). Germline-derived CDR1 and CDR2 are SQVTM and ANQGSEA. V lost 2 bases, J lost 3 bases, and 10 bases lay in between. The CDR3 sequence is 13 residues long. CDR3 amino acids: CSVEQGLDYGYTF. The CDR3 DNA reads TGCAGCGTTGAACAGGGGCTGGACTATGGCTACACCTTC.

This clonotype was recorded a few times. The rearrangement uses TRBV29-1 and TRBJ2-3; the match to TRBD2 covers 9 bases. The germline gives CDR1 SQVTM, CDR2 ANQGSEA. The CDR3 contains 13 residues. The V gene end was trimmed by 7 bases and the J gene end by 2 bases; junction bases not matched to a gene: 4. The CDR3 loop reads CSGRLADTDTQYF. DNA of the CDR3: TGCAGCGGACGACTAGCGGACACAGATACGCAGTATTTT.

The chain is built from TRBV12-3 or TRBV12-4 and TRBJ1-6; TRBD1 matches 10 bases. V was pared by 1 base and J by 16 bases, with 13 bases of the junction left unmatched. The length of the CDR3 is 16 residues. Here the CDR3 reads CASSLGQGALGLSLHF. The CDR3, as DNA: TGTGCCAGCAGTTTAGGACAGGGGGCGCTGGGACTTTCTCTCCACTTT.

A few counts support this clonotype. The chain employs TRBV15 and TRBJ2-4, with 10 bases matching TRBD2. After removal of 4 bases from V and 0 bases from J, the junction contained 9 bases not matched to a gene. CDR1 and CDR2 from the germline V gene are LNHNV and YYDKDF (reference sequence). The CDR3 covers 18 residues. The CDR3 region has the DNA TGTGCCACCAGCAACCCTTCGACTAGCGGGTTAGCCAAAAACATTCAGTACTTC. Amino acids: CATSNPSTSGLAKNIQYF.

A few counts support this clonotype. The chain uses TRBV4-1 and TRBJ1-2; D unclear. This CDR3 has 15 amino acids. Deletions cut 0 bases from V and 5 bases from J, with 13 bases between. Germline V lookup: CDR1 MGHRA, CDR2 YSYEKL. The CDR3 reads CASSQEGGRVYGYTF. CDR3 nucleotide sequence: TGCGCCAGCAGCCAAGAAGGTGGGAGGGTTTATGGCTACACCTTC.

J is TRBJ1-2 and V is TRBV12-3 or TRBV12-4; D is unclear. This CDR3 is 13 amino acids long. Trimming took 4 bases from V and 2 from J, leaving 8 bases between them. The CDR3 sequence: CASSSTDNYGYTF. The CDR3 DNA follows: TGTGCCAGCAGTTCAACGGACAACTATGGCTACACCTTC.

This chain connects TRBV27 to TRBJ2-1; 8 bases align to TRBD2. The CDR3 is 13 residues long. From germline, CDR1 is MNHEY and CDR2 SMNVEV (reference sequence). J lost 9 bases, V lost 3 bases, and 4 bases had no gene match. The CDR3 DNA sequence: TGTGCCAGCAGTTTCGGGGGGGCTGGTGAGCAGTTCTTC. Its translation: CASSFGGAGEQFF.

The V and J genes are TRBV4-1 and TRBJ1-1, with 9 bases that match TRBD1. With V trimmed by 2 bases and J by 3 bases, 7 bases remained unmatched. CDR3 size: 16 residues. Germline V gives CDR1 MGHRA, CDR2 YSYEKL. This CDR3 reads CASSQLTGGRDTEAFF. Here the CDR3 DNA reads TGCGCCAGCAGCCAACTCACAGGGGGCCGGGACACTGAAGCTTTCTTT.

The chain is built from TRBV5-8 and TRBJ2-3, with D possibly being TRBD1 (7 bases). Trimming stripped 0 bases from V and 4 bases from J, with 15 bases between. Germline V lookup: CDR1 SGHTS, CDR2 YDEGEE. CDR3 length: 16 residues. This CDR3 is CASSLAVDRRADTQYF. The CDR3 bases are TGTGCCAGCAGCTTGGCGGTGGACAGGAGGGCAGATACGCAGTATTTT.

This clonotype appeared a few times. The chain is built from TRBV20-1 and TRBJ2-2; TRBD1 is a possible D gene (5 bases). With 4 bases removed from V and 0 bases from J, the gap between germline ends came to 9 bases. The CDR3 runs 14 residues. Germline-derived CDR1 and CDR2 are DFQATT and SNEGSKA (reference sequence). CDR3 DNA: TGCAGTGCTACCCCGACAGCGAACACCGGGGAGCTGTTTTTT. Its translation is CSATPTANTGELFF.

CDR3 coding DNA: TGCGCCAGCAGCCAAGATATTTCCACGAGTACTAATGAAAAACTGTTTTTT. It yields the protein CASSQDISTSTNEKLFF. This rearrangement joins TRBV4-3 to TRBJ1-4; D is unclear. Germline CDR1 reads LGHNA; CDR2 reads YSLEER. CDR3 length: 17 residues. V gave up 0 bases and J gave up 2 bases, with 13 bases separating them.

In its sample, this clonotype was seen a few times. V and J are TRBV5-6 and TRBJ2-7; either TRBD1 or TRBD2 may supply D (5 bases each). Germline CDR1 reads SGHDT; CDR2 reads YYEEEE. The CDR3 runs to 15 residues. V was shortened by 0 bases and J by 0 bases, with 10 bases between the two germline ends. In DNA, the CDR3 is TGTGCCAGCAGCTTGGGAGGGGCAGCCTCCTACGAGCAGTACTTC. As protein: CASSLGGAASYEQYF.

CDR3 residues: CSAEGQSYEQYF. DNA of the CDR3: TGCAGCGCCGAGGGACAGTCCTACGAGCAGTACTTC. The chain uses TRBV29-1 and TRBJ2-7; TRBD1 aligns across 7 bases. Per the germline V gene, CDR1 is SQVTM and CDR2 is ANQGSEA. With V trimmed by 7 bases and J by 1 base, 4 bases remained unmatched. This CDR3 contains 12 residues.

This clonotype came up a few times. V usage is TRBV14 and J usage is TRBJ2-3; D is unresolved. This CDR3 is built from 14 residues. The V end lost 0 bases, the J end lost 2 bases, and 6 bases lay between the germline ends. From germline, CDR1 is SGHDN and CDR2 FVKESK. The CDR3 region is CASSQERFTDTQYF. DNA for the CDR3: TGTGCCAGCAGCCAAGAACGGTTCACAGATACGCAGTATTTT.

A few counts support this clonotype. This sequence joins TRBV20-1 and TRBJ2-1, with D maybe TRBD2 (6 bases). Germline CDR1 reads DFQATT; CDR2 reads SNEGSKA (reference sequence). Trimming stripped 6 bases from V and 2 bases from J, with 14 bases between. The CDR3 is 14 amino acids. CDR3 in DNA: TGCAGTGCCCTGGCCGCGGGGACCTACAATGAGCAGTTCTTC. Translating gives CSALAAGTYNEQFF.

This clonotype was detected only a few times. This chain uses TRBV29-1 with TRBJ2-2; no clear D gene. CDR1 and CDR2 (germline): SQVTM, ANQGSEA. The CDR3 runs to 14 residues. V lost 1 base, J lost 1 base, and 7 bases lay in between. The CDR3 spells CSVEGLVNTGELFF. CDR3 coding DNA: TGCAGCGTTGAAGGGTTAGTGAACACCGGGGAGCTGTTTTTT.

This clonotype showed up just a few times. The V and J genes are TRBV28 and TRBJ2-2, with 13 positions matching TRBD2. Trimming at V came to 6 bases and at J to 5 bases, leaving 9 bases not matched to a gene. The CDR3 is 17 amino acids. The germline CDR1 and CDR2 sequences are MDHEN and SYDVKM. The CDR3 nucleotides are TGTGCCAGCAGCTCCGGGACTAGCGGGATTGGGACCGGGGAGCTGTTTTTT. This codes for CASSSGTSGIGTGELFF.

This sequence joins TRBV5-1 and TRBJ2-7, with 8 nucleotides matching TRBD1. Germline-derived CDR1 and CDR2 are SGHRS and YFSETQ. Trimming at V came to 0 bases and at J to 5 bases, leaving 4 bases not matched to a gene. The CDR3 contains 14 residues. The CDR3 is CASSLGQGIDEQYF. The CDR3 DNA reads TGCGCCAGCAGCTTGGGACAGGGGATCGACGAGCAGTACTTC.

This clonotype was picked up a small number of times. The chain uses TRBV27 and TRBJ2-2; TRBD2 aligns across 7 bases. The trim removed 5 bases at V and 6 bases at J, leaving 6 bases unmatched. The CDR3 is 14 residues long. Germline V gene sequence: CDR1 MNHEY, CDR2 SMNVEV (reference sequence). The CDR3 DNA sequence: TGTGCCAGCAGTCCAAGGACTAGTCCCGGGGAGCTGTTTTTT. Its translation: CASSPRTSPGELFF.

Only a few counts were recorded for this clonotype. This sequence joins TRBV3-1 and TRBJ2-3, with 10 nucleotides matching TRBD2. Germline V gene lookup returns CDR1 LGHDT and CDR2 YNNKEL (reference sequence). The J segment lost 3 bases and the V segment lost 4 bases, leaving 7 bases of the junction unmatched. This CDR3 region has 16 residues. In nucleotides, the CDR3 is TGTGCCAGCAGCCTACATAGCGGGAGGTGGACAGATACGCAGTATTTT. Translating it yields CASSLHSGRWTDTQYF.

This clonotype showed up just a few times. The rearrangement links TRBV29-1 to TRBJ2-7, with no clear D. The CDR3 sequence is 13 residues long. Per germline, CDR1 SQVTM and CDR2 ANQGSEA. V dropped 5 bases and J dropped 3 bases, with 14 bases sitting between them. The CDR3 loop is CSVTTELFYEQYF. The CDR3 DNA is TGCAGCGTTACTACAGAACTCTTCTACGAGCAGTACTTC.

The J gene is TRBJ2-7, the V gene TRBV12-3 or TRBV12-4; maybe TRBD2 (6 bases). Between the trimmed V and J ends, which lost 3 bases and 6 bases, there was a span of 15 bases. The CDR3 is 14 amino acids. The CDR3 sequence: CASSLDGSYGEQYF. CDR3 DNA sequence: TGTGCCAGCAGTTTGGACGGGAGCTATGGCGAGCAGTACTTC.

This chain joins TRBV5-4 and TRBJ1-1; D unresolved. V was pared by 1 base and J by 0 bases, with 10 bases between. Germline V CDR1 and CDR2: SGHNT, YYREEE (reference sequence). The CDR3 is made up of 15 amino acids. The CDR3 here is CASSLFRVVNTEAFF. The CDR3 DNA reads TGTGCCAGCAGCTTGTTTAGGGTTGTGAACACTGAAGCTTTCTTT.